One and the same sample provided the 22 T cell receptor beta chains below, sequenced in a study of cytomegalovirus exposure and HLA in healthy donors. It was with 60 Vbeta and 13 Jbeta primers that the PCR ran. TCRdb's copy holds only in-frame clones and misses some; the assay was immunoSEQ multiplex PCR. The data hold 150,000 to 200,000 clones, with 9.5% to 15% observed a single time. The sequenced sample was PBMCs. These receptors all stem from a man aged 50-59 years in good health and CMV-seropositive.

V usage is TRBV19 and J usage is TRBJ2-2; D is unclear. Trimming removed 6 bases from V and 6 bases from J, with 8 bases in between. The CDR3 is made up of 12 amino acids. The germline V gene encodes CDR1 LNHDA and CDR2 SQIVND (reference sequence). The DNA of the CDR3 is TGTGCCAGTAGGTCCTCGGCCGGGGAGCTGTTTTTT. Protein product: CASRSSAGELFF.

A few counts support this clone. The V and J genes are TRBV5-4 and TRBJ1-6; weak D call: TRBD1 (5 bases). Trimming took 5 bases from V and 0 from J, leaving 15 bases between them. Germline CDR1 SGHNT, CDR2 YYREEE (reference sequence). The CDR3 spans 17 residues. CDR3 nucleotide sequence: TGTGCCAGCAGATTAACAGGAAAGAGCTCCTATAATTCACCCCTCCACTTT. It yields the protein CASRLTGKSSYNSPLHF.

This clone appeared a few times. The chain uses TRBV30 and TRBJ1-3; TRBD1 aligns across 8 bases. The trim removed 4 bases at V and 4 bases at J, leaving 6 bases unmatched. The length of the CDR3 is 14 residues. Per the germline V gene, CDR1 is GTSNPN and CDR2 is SVGIG (reference sequence). CDR3: CAWTAGTGGNTIYF. For the CDR3, the DNA is TGTGCCTGGACCGCCGGGACAGGCGGAAACACCATATATTTT.

The chain employs TRBV13 and TRBJ2-1; 8 bases line up with TRBD1. The V gene's germline CDR1 is PRHDT and CDR2 FYEKMQ (reference sequence). This CDR3 has 15 amino acids. After removal of 4 bases from V and 8 bases from J, the junction contained 10 bases not matched to a gene. In nucleotides, the CDR3 is TGTGCCAGCAGCTCCAGGACAGGGCGAGGTGATGAGCAGTTCTTC. It is translated as CASSSRTGRGDEQFF.

The CDR3 nucleotides are TGTGCCAGCAGTCGGACAGACATCTATGGCTACACCTTC. It yields the protein CASSRTDIYGYTF. This sequence joins TRBV6-1 and TRBJ1-2; a possible D gene is TRBD1 (6 bases). This CDR3 region has 13 residues. The ends were cut back, 5 bases at V and 4 bases at J, with 11 bases in the middle. The V gene's germline CDR1 is MNHNS and CDR2 SASEGT.

This clone was seen only a few times. This chain connects TRBV2 to TRBJ2-3; unclear D gene. Germline values: CDR1 SNHLY, CDR2 FYNNEI. This CDR3 region has 15 residues. V was trimmed by 3 bases and J by 0 bases, leaving 10 bases between them. CDR3 sequence: CASSEVASSTDTQYF. The CDR3 DNA sequence: TGTGCCAGCAGTGAGGTGGCTTCAAGCACAGATACGCAGTATTTT.

In this sample, this clone turned up a few times. The chain uses TRBV10-2 and TRBJ2-2, with D tentatively TRBD1 (5 bases). Germline CDR1 WSHSY, CDR2 SAAADI. Trimming removed 7 bases from V and 4 bases from J, with 13 bases in between. The CDR3 covers 14 residues. CDR3 nucleotides: TGCGCCAGCAAAGCAGGGCTGGCCACCGGGGAGCTGTTTTTT. Translation gives CASKAGLATGELFF.

The chain links TRBV7-8 to TRBJ2-3; TRBD1 is a possible D gene (5 bases). The CDR3 length is 16 residues. V gave up 0 bases and J gave up 6 bases, with 16 bases separating them. Germline CDR1 and CDR2: SGHVS and FQNEAQ. The CDR3 sequence is CASSLAWDGAPDTQYF. CDR3 nucleotides: TGTGCCAGCAGCTTAGCGTGGGATGGGGCGCCGGATACGCAGTATTTT. Using reference TRBV7-8 and TRBJ2-3 for the parts outside the CDR3, the full variable domain is GAGVSQSPRYKVAKRGQDVALRCDPISGHVSLFWYQQALGQGPEFLTYFQNEAQLDKSGLPSDRFFAERPEGSVSTLKIQRTQQEDSAVYLCASSLAWDGAPDTQYFGPGTRLTVL.

This clone was observed a few times. The chain combines TRBV11-3 with TRBJ1-1, with D unresolved. V lost 1 base and J 6 bases, leaving 9 bases between the germline ends. CDR3 length equals 13 residues. Per the germline V gene, CDR1 is SGHNT and CDR2 is YENEEA. The CDR3 sequence: CASSLGTAAEAFF. The CDR3 DNA follows: TGTGCCAGCAGCTTAGGAACAGCAGCTGAAGCTTTCTTT.

V is TRBV30 and J is TRBJ2-7, with D possibly TRBD2 on 5 matching bases. CDR3 length: 16 residues. The V end was cut by 4 bases, the J end by 3 bases, with 22 bases between. The germline CDR1 and CDR2 sequences are GTSNPN and SVGIG (reference sequence). The CDR3 nucleotides are TGTGCCTGGACACACGGTCCGGGAAAGAGCTTCTACGAGCAGTACTTC. It codes for CAWTHGPGKSFYEQYF.

This clone was counted between two and nine times. The CDR3 DNA reads TGTGCCACCAGCTACAGCGGGGACCTCTCGGGTTACAATGAGCAGTTCTTC. Protein product: CATSYSGDLSGYNEQFF. J is TRBJ2-1 and V is TRBV15, with 7 bases aligning to TRBD2. Germline CDR1 is LNHNV and CDR2 is YYDKDF (reference sequence). V trimming: 5 bases; J trimming: 4 bases; junction bases outside the gene matches: 14. CDR3 length equals 17 residues.

The chain uses TRBV10-3 and TRBJ2-5; perhaps TRBD1 as D (5 bases). Trimming removed 0 bases at V and 2 bases at J, with 7 bases between. The CDR3 contains 14 residues. Germline CDR1 ENHRY, CDR2 SYGVKD. DNA of the CDR3: TGTGCCATCAGTGAGTCTGACAGACAAGAGACCCAGTACTTC. It translates to CAISESDRQETQYF.

This clone showed up just a few times. The chain carries TRBV7-2 and TRBJ2-1; D perhaps matches TRBD1 (5 bases). Germline lookup yields CDR1 SGHTA and CDR2 FQGNSA. The ends were cut back, 1 base at V and 8 bases at J, with 12 bases in the middle. The CDR3 spans 14 residues. For the CDR3, the DNA is TGTGCCAGCAGCTTAGAAATCCAGGGCTATGAGCAGTTCTTC. This translates into CASSLEIQGYEQFF. The full variable domain, in which reference TRBV7-2 and TRBJ2-1 provide the parts outside the CDR3, is GAGVSQSPSNKVTEKGKDVELRCDPISGHTALYWYRQSLGQGLEFLIYFQGNSAPDKSGLPSDRFSAERTGGSVSTLTIQRTQQEDSAVYLCASSLEIQGYEQFFGPGTRLTVL.

This clone has more than one count but fewer than ten. This chain links TRBV10-3 with TRBJ1-5, with 7 positions matching TRBD1. V shed 6 bases, J shed 2 bases, and the junction held 4 bases outside the gene matches. This CDR3 spans 14 amino acids. Germline assignment: CDR1 ENHRY and CDR2 SYGVKD. CDR3 DNA sequence: TGTGCCATCAGGGACGACAGGGGCAATCAGCCCCAGCATTTT. Protein sequence: CAIRDDRGNQPQHF.

The chain recombines TRBV10-3 with TRBJ1-5; D remains ambiguous. The CDR3 is 14 residues long. The germline V gene encodes CDR1 ENHRY and CDR2 SYGVKD. V was trimmed by 6 bases and J by 5 bases, leaving 14 bases between them. The CDR3 DNA follows: TGTGCCATCAGCACAAACACTGGAGATCAGCCCCAGCATTTT. Amino acids: CAISTNTGDQPQHF.

The V and J genes are TRBV5-4 and TRBJ2-2, with D unresolved. CDR3 length: 15 residues. Trimming removed 2 bases from V and 3 bases from J, with 11 bases in between. The V gene's germline CDR1 is SGHNT and CDR2 YYREEE (reference sequence). Here the CDR3 DNA reads TGTGCCAGCAGCTTTCGGCAGGTTGACACCGGGGAGCTGTTTTTT. Translated: CASSFRQVDTGELFF.

There are a few counts of this clone. The gene calls are TRBV5-4 and TRBJ2-7; 7 bases line up with TRBD2. After removal of 4 bases from V and 7 bases from J, the junction contained 17 bases not matched to a gene. Per the germline V gene, CDR1 is SGHNT and CDR2 is YYREEE (reference sequence). The CDR3 contains 16 residues. The CDR3 DNA follows: TGTGCCAGCAGCCCCGGACTAGGCCCTCAAAGGTGGGAGCAGTACGTC. Translating gives CASSPGLGPQRWEQYV.

J is TRBJ2-2 and V is TRBV7-6; D remains ambiguous. V lost 4 bases and J 6 bases, leaving 15 bases between the germline ends. Germline values: CDR1 SGHVS, CDR2 FNYEAQ. This CDR3 contains 15 residues. The CDR3, as DNA: TGTGCCAGCAGCTCAGTACCCGGGTATCCCGGGGAGCTGTTTTTT. Its protein product is CASSSVPGYPGELFF.

This clone has more than one count but fewer than ten. This rearrangement joins TRBV30 to TRBJ2-3; 7 bases line up with TRBD2. The CDR3 is 13 amino acids. Germline V CDR1 and CDR2: GTSNPN, SVGIG (reference sequence). V lost 4 bases, J lost 0 bases, and 1 base stayed unmatched. CDR3 sequence (DNA): TGTGCCTGGACCGGGGGGAGCACAGATACGCAGTATTTT. Translating gives CAWTGGSTDTQYF.

This clone was counted a few times. This chain joins TRBV6-5 and TRBJ2-1; D gene ambiguous. Trimming left V 7 bases short and J 11 bases short, with 12 bases between. The CDR3 is 11 residues long. Germline CDR1 is MNHEY and CDR2 is SVGAGI. Here the CDR3 reads CASTSLSQQFF. DNA for the CDR3: TGTGCCAGCACCTCACTATCCCAGCAGTTCTTC.

This clone has only a few counts. In nucleotides, the CDR3 is TGTGCCAGCAAGCAACAGGGGGACGGCTACACCTTC. Translated: CASKQQGDGYTF. The chain has TRBV28 and TRBJ1-2, with 8 bases matching TRBD1. V shed 7 bases, J shed 8 bases, and the junction held 6 bases outside the gene matches. Per the germline V gene, CDR1 is MDHEN and CDR2 is SYDVKM. This CDR3 is built from 12 residues.

The chain has TRBV18 and TRBJ2-2; 7 bases are a match to TRBD1. Germline lookup yields CDR1 KGHSH and CDR2 LQKENI. The V segment lost 0 bases and the J segment 5 bases; nucleotides outside the gene matches: 6. CDR3 length: 16 amino acids. The CDR3 region is CASSPPGRQGTGELFF. The CDR3 bases are TGTGCCAGCTCACCACCGGGGAGACAGGGAACCGGGGAGCTGTTTTTT.